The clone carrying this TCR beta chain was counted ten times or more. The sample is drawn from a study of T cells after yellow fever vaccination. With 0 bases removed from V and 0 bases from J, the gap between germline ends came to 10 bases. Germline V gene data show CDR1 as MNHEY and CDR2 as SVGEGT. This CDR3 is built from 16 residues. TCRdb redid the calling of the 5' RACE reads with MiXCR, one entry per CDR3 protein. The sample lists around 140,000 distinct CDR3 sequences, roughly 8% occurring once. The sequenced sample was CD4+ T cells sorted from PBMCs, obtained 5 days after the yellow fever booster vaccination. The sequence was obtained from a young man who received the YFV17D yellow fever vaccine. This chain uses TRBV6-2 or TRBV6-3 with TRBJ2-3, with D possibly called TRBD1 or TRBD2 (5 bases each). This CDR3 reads CASSYSMGTSTDTQYF. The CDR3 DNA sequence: TGTGCCAGCAGTTACTCGATGGGGACCAGCACAGATACGCAGTATTTT.